A selection of T cell receptor beta chains follows, all from one sample in a study of OX40 agonist ivuxolimab in advanced cancers. Method: immunoSEQ multiplex PCR; TCRdb's copy keeps in-frame clones and lacks some. In the table there are thousands of clones, 65% to 80% of which are singletons. Sequences were derived from CD4+ or CD8+ T cells sorted from blood, sampled in a trial of the OX40 agonist ivuxolimab. All receptors come from an adult with an advanced solid tumor such as melanoma, head and neck, liver or kidney cancer. Both conserved end residues are part of each CDR3. D genes are given only for firm matches. Clone size is stated in some rows and not others, as once, few, many or a class when expanded.

CASSISGGRGNTEAFF,TGTGCCAGCAGCATCTCAGGAGGCCGCGGGAACACTGAAGCTTTCTTT,16,TRBJ1-1,few,-,TRBV11-3
CASSAGSNANSPLHF,TGTGCCAGCAGCGCAGGGTCAAACGCGAATTCACCCCTCCACTTT,15,TRBJ1-6,-,-,TRBV7-3
CASSKGKAGGPSVDTQYF,TGTGCCAGCAGCAAAGGTAAAGCGGGGGGCCCATCCGTGGATACGCAGTATTTT,18,TRBJ2-3,-,-,TRBV21-1
CASTKPEGMDTEAFF,TGTGCCAGCACCAAACCGGAAGGAATGGACACTGAAGCTTTCTTT,15,TRBJ1-1,-,-,TRBV6-6
CASKGGTGATYNEQFF,TGTGCCAGCAAGGGAGGGACAGGGGCTACCTACAATGAGCAGTTCTTC,16,TRBJ2-1,medium-sized,TRBD1,TRBV27
CATSRGAGGGEQFF,TGTGCCACCAGCAGAGGGGCAGGGGGCGGTGAGCAGTTCTTC,14,TRBJ2-1,few,TRBD1,TRBV15
CASSLGTNEQFF,TGTGCCAGCAGCTTGGGAACGAATGAGCAGTTCTTC,12,TRBJ2-1,-,-,TRBV5-6
CASSRGSGGAEQFF,TGTGCCAGCAGCCGCGGGAGCGGGGGGGCCGAGCAGTTCTTC,14,TRBJ2-1,-,TRBD2,TRBV7-9
CASSLSLSTDTQYF,TGTGCCAGCAGTTTATCTTTAAGCACAGATACGCAGTATTTT,14,TRBJ2-3,-,-,TRBV27
CASSEASGGLGTDTQYF,TGTGCCAGCAGTGAGGCTAGCGGGGGCCTTGGCACAGATACGCAGTATTTT,17,TRBJ2-3,-,TRBD2,TRBV6-4
CASSPPTIEKLFF,TGTGCCAGCAGCCCCCCCACTATAGAAAAACTGTTTTTT,13,TRBJ1-4,-,-,TRBV7-7
CASTHREGLTNTEAFF,TGTGCCAGCACCCACCGGGAAGGGCTTACAAACACTGAAGCTTTCTTT,16,TRBJ1-1,-,-,TRBV7-9
CASSLSGGAADTQYF,TGCGCCAGCAGCCTTAGCGGGGGGGCTGCGGATACGCAGTATTTT,15,TRBJ2-3,-,TRBD2,TRBV4-3
CASSLGAGNTDTQYF,TGTGCCAGCAGCTTAGGGGCAGGGAACACAGATACGCAGTATTTT,15,TRBJ2-3,-,-,TRBV7-9
CASSADRQSSYEQYF,TGCGCCAGCAGCGCTGACAGGCAGAGCTCCTACGAGCAGTACTTC,15,TRBJ2-7,-,-,TRBV5-1
CASSSVTYEQYF,TGTGCCAGCAGCTCAGTAACCTACGAGCAGTACTTC,12,TRBJ2-7,few,-,TRBV14
CASSHGEGLAEQYF,TGCGCCAGCAGCCATGGAGAAGGTCTAGCCGAGCAGTACTTC,14,TRBJ2-7,medium-sized,-,TRBV4-1
CASSADGDHGYTF,TGTGCCAGCAGCGCCGACGGGGACCATGGCTACACCTTC,13,TRBJ1-2,-,-,TRBV9
CASSTPGQGKGETQYF,TGTGCCAGCAGCACGCCGGGACAGGGGAAAGGAGAGACCCAGTACTTC,16,TRBJ2-5,-,TRBD1,TRBV7-9
CASSVGQGGETQYF,TGTGCCAGCAGTGTGGGACAGGGCGGGGAGACCCAGTACTTC,14,TRBJ2-5,-,TRBD1,TRBV2
CASSVEGRYNQPQHF,TGTGCCAGCAGCGTAGAGGGCAGGTACAATCAGCCCCAGCATTTT,15,TRBJ1-5,few,-,TRBV9
CASSDAETGNRPSDYGYTF,TGTGCCAGCAGCGACGCTGAGACAGGGAATCGTCCTAGCGACTATGGCTACACCTTC,19,TRBJ1-2,-,TRBD1,TRBV9
CASSTRARFIGETQYF,TGTGCCAGCAGCACTAGGGCCCGGTTTATAGGAGAGACCCAGTACTTC,16,TRBJ2-5,-,-,TRBV14
CASSELTGTYGYTF,TGCGCCAGCAGCGAACTGACAGGGACCTATGGCTACACCTTC,14,TRBJ1-2,-,TRBD1,TRBV4-1
CASSEESGRGNTIYF,TGTGCCAGCAGTGAAGAATCCGGACGGGGAAACACCATATATTTT,15,TRBJ1-3,medium-sized,-,TRBV6-1
CASSLGLGALGAQYF,TGTGCCAGCAGCTTAGGTCTCGGGGCCCTCGGTGCGCAGTATTTT,15,TRBJ2-3,-,-,TRBV7-7
CASSYRVSYRPLHF,TGTGCCAGCAGTTATAGGGTCAGTTATCGACCCCTCCACTTT,14,TRBJ1-6,few,-,TRBV6-1
CASSLIGETGELFF,TGTGCCAGCAGCTTAATTGGGGAGACCGGGGAGCTGTTTTTT,14,TRBJ2-2,many,-,TRBV7-3
CASSLSGGDRLKWAEAFF,TGTGCCAGCAGCTTAAGCGGGGGGGACAGACTGAAGTGGGCTGAAGCTTTCTTT,18,TRBJ1-1,-,TRBD1,TRBV7-2